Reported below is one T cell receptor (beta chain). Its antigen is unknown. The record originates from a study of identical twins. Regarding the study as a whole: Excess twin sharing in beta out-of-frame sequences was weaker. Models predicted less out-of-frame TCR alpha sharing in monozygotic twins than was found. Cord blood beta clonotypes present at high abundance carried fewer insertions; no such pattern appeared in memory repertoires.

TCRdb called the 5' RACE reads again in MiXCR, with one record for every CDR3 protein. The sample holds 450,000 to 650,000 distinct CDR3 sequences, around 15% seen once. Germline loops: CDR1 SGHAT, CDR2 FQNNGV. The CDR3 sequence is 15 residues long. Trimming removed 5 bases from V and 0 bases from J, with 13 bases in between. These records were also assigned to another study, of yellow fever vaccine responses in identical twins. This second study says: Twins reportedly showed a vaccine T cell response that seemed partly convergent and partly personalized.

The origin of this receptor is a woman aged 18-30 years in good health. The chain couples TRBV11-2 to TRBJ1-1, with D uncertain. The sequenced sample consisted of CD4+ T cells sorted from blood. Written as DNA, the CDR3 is TGTGCCAGCAGCCGTATAGCCTCGATGAACACTGAAGCTTTCTTT. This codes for CASSRIASMNTEAFF.